These 21 T cell receptor beta chains share one sample of origin, sequenced in a study of T cells in Graves' hyperthyroidism and ophthalmopathy. Regions amplified from RNA transcripts were the TCR beta CDR3 regions. TCR CDR3 regions were first amplified by RT-PCR with HTBI primers. TCRdb ran MiXCR on the multiplex PCR reads and lists one entry per CDR3 protein. The profile shows about 410,000 distinct CDR3 sequences, roughly 15% of them singletons. Sequenced material: blood. The receptors originated from a man aged 18 to 30 with Graves' ophthalmopathy.

CDR3: CATSLEVNYGYTF. The CDR3 bases are TGTGCCACCAGCTTGGAGGTGAACTATGGCTACACCTTC. The genes are TRBV15 and TRBJ1-2; D call uncertain. Germline V gene sequence: CDR1 LNHNV, CDR2 YYDKDF (reference sequence). This CDR3 is built from 13 residues. V shed 5 bases and J shed 2 bases, with 9 bases lying between them.

This clonotype has at least ten counts. The genes are TRBV2 and TRBJ2-2; no firm D call. Germline values: CDR1 SNHLY, CDR2 FYNNEI. V lost 6 bases, J lost 2 bases, and 19 bases lay in between. The CDR3 is 17 amino acids. The CDR3 nucleotides read TGTGCCAGCAGATGGCCAAAAGTGCAGTTAAACACCGGGGAGCTGTTTTTT. Residues: CASRWPKVQLNTGELFF.

In this sample, this clonotype turned up many times. The chain carries TRBV28 and TRBJ2-5; D perhaps matches TRBD1 (6 bases). Trimming stripped 6 bases from V and 1 base from J, with 15 bases between. The germline CDR1 and CDR2 sequences are MDHEN and SYDVKM. The CDR3 has 15 residues. The CDR3 protein is CASRRPGHGQETQYF. The CDR3 bases are TGTGCCAGCAGGCGTCCGGGACACGGCCAAGAGACCCAGTACTTC.

This clonotype has ten or more counts. At one of its ends the junction is not consistent with the germline gene, which may arise from a read error. This rearrangement joins TRBV12-3 or TRBV12-4 to TRBJ2-2; D is unresolved. The CDR3 runs 14 residues. This CDR3 reads CATILGRNIGELFF. In DNA, the CDR3 is TGTGCCACTATCCTGGGCCGAAACATCGGGGAGCTGTTTTTT.

This clonotype was seen ten or more times. The chain couples TRBV18 to TRBJ2-5; D not certain. The ends were cut back, 6 bases at V and 1 base at J, with 9 bases in the middle. This CDR3 contains 13 residues. The germline V gene has CDR1 KGHSH and CDR2 LQKENI. The CDR3 coding sequence is TGTGCCAGCTCCGACTCGGGCCAAGAGACCCAGTACTTC. As protein: CASSDSGQETQYF.

This clonotype was seen at least ten times. The rearrangement joins TRBV20-1 to TRBJ2-5, with unresolved D. The CDR3 spans 12 residues. Trimming cost V 5 bases and J 1 base, with 8 bases left between them. Germline loops: CDR1 DFQATT, CDR2 SNEGSKA (reference sequence). In DNA form, the CDR3 reads TGCAGTGCTTCGACTTTCCAAGAGACCCAGTACTTC. Amino acid sequence: CSASTFQETQYF.

This clonotype was seen ten or more times. This chain connects TRBV7-2 to TRBJ2-5, with TRBD2 matching 9 bases. The CDR3 loop spans 16 amino acids. Losses at the gene ends were 1 base for V and 5 bases for J; bases not matched to a gene: 8. The germline gives CDR1 SGHTA, CDR2 FQGNSA. The CDR3 DNA sequence: TGTGCCAGCAGCTTAGGCCACGGACTAGCGAGGGAGACCCAGTACTTC. Protein product: CASSLGHGLARETQYF.

This clonotype was observed a few times. A read error may explain this, as a much larger clone is one base away. The chain joins TRBV7-2 to TRBJ2-7, with TRBD1 matching over 7 bases. Germline CDR1 is SGHTA and CDR2 is FQGNSA. The ends lost 8 bases at V and 7 bases at J; junction bases unmatched: 14. CDR3 length: 14 residues. CDR3 sequence reads: CASGKTWTGDEQYF. In DNA, the CDR3 is TGTGCCAGCGGCAAAACTTGGACAGGTGATGAGCAGTACTTC.

This clonotype was seen only a few times. This sequence joins TRBV24-1 and TRBJ2-5; 9 nucleotides line up with TRBD1. J gave up 5 bases and V 1 base, and 19 bases lay outside the gene matches. Germline CDR1 reads KGHDR; CDR2 reads SFDVKD. The CDR3 runs to 20 residues. The DNA for the CDR3 is TGTGCCACCAGTGATTTCGGCAAACCCCGGGACAGGGACCGTTTGGAGACCCAGTACTTC. Translated, it gives CATSDFGKPRDRDRLETQYF.

This clonotype was counted ten times or more. This chain connects TRBV7-8 to TRBJ2-2; D may be TRBD2 (5 bases). CDR3 size: 16 residues. Germline values: CDR1 SGHVS, CDR2 FQNEAQ. With 2 bases removed from V and 8 bases from J, the gap between germline ends came to 18 bases. CDR3 bases: TGTGCCAGCAGCTTATCGGGGTTAGCCAGGACGGGGGAGCTGTTTTTT. This codes for CASSLSGLARTGELFF.

Here the CDR3 reads CSVETGYEQFF. The CDR3 bases are TGCAGCGTTGAAACGGGCTACGAGCAGTTCTTC. V gene TRBV29-1 combines with J gene TRBJ2-1, with no clear D. CDR1 and CDR2 from the germline V gene are SQVTM and ANQGSEA. V was pared by 2 bases and J by 10 bases, with 9 bases between. The CDR3 loop spans 11 amino acids.

Comment on this clonotype: It may be a read error: a sequence one base away is much more abundant. CDR3 bases: TGCGCCAGCAGCTCGAGGACAGGAACGTACCAAGAGACCCAGTACTTC. Encoded protein: CASSSRTGTYQETQYF. This chain links TRBV5-1 with TRBJ2-5; 7 bases map to TRBD1. The CDR3 runs to 16 residues. J was trimmed by 0 bases and V by 3 bases; bases with no gene match: 8. CDR1 SGHRS and CDR2 YFSETQ come from the germline V gene.

This clonotype appeared many times. The chain links TRBV2 to TRBJ2-5, with 8 bases lining up with TRBD1. J lost 4 bases, V lost 7 bases, and 8 bases had no gene match. There are 14 residues in the CDR3. Germline assignment: CDR1 SNHLY and CDR2 FYNNEI. The CDR3 DNA is TGTGCCAGCACGCAGTCAGGGGGCAGAGAGACCCAGTACTTC. Translated: CASTQSGGRETQYF.

This clonotype occurred many times. The V and J genes are TRBV20-1 and TRBJ2-5, with TRBD1 matching 7 bases. Germline V lookup: CDR1 DFQATT, CDR2 SNEGSKA (reference sequence). There are 14 residues in the CDR3. The V gene end was trimmed by 5 bases and the J gene end by 0 bases; junction bases not matched to a gene: 6. The CDR3 bases are TGCAGTGCTCCGAGACAGGGACACCAAGAGACCCAGTACTTC. This translates into CSAPRQGHQETQYF.

This clonotype was seen more than once but under ten times. Sequence at one end of the junction differs from germline and may be a read error. The rearrangement joins TRBV3-1 to TRBJ2-3; D call uncertain. Looked up from germline, CDR1 is LGHDT and CDR2 is YNNKEL (reference sequence). CDR3 length: 13 amino acids. The DNA of the CDR3 is TGTGCCAGCGGCCAAAGTGGGCCAAGTGCGCAGTATTTT. Encoded protein: CASGQSGPSAQYF.

This clonotype was detected many times. The chain uses TRBV2 and TRBJ1-6; unclear D gene. Germline CDR1 reads SNHLY; CDR2 reads FYNNEI. The CDR3 extends over 12 amino acids. Trimming stripped 4 bases from V and 5 bases from J, with 3 bases between. This CDR3 is CASSGNNSPLHF. CDR3 bases: TGTGCCAGCAGTGGTAATAATTCACCCCTCCACTTT.

This clonotype has ten or more counts. The chain is built from TRBV30 and TRBJ2-5; 12 positions match TRBD2. The germline gives CDR1 GTSNPN, CDR2 SVGIG (reference sequence). With 3 bases clipped from V and 1 base from J, the junction kept 6 bases outside the gene matches. The CDR3 extends over 16 amino acids. The CDR3 sequence is CAWSASLAGGQETQYF. CDR3 DNA sequence: TGTGCCTGGAGCGCCTCACTAGCGGGAGGCCAAGAGACCCAGTACTTC.

This clonotype occurred many times. CDR3 sequence reads: CASSQDLSGQQFF. The CDR3 DNA is TGTGCCAGCAGCCAAGATCTAAGTGGTCAGCAGTTCTTC. This rearrangement joins TRBV3-1 to TRBJ2-1; unclear D gene. The germline gives CDR1 LGHDT, CDR2 YNNKEL (reference sequence). Trimming removed 0 bases from V and 11 bases from J, with 11 bases in between. This CDR3 comprises 13 residues.

V is TRBV3-1 and J is TRBJ1-1; no clear D gene. This CDR3 region has 14 residues. In germline, CDR1 is LGHDT, CDR2 YNNKEL (reference sequence). Trimming removed 5 bases at V and 1 base at J, with 11 bases between. The CDR3: CASSDWGGNTEAFF. CDR3 nucleotides: TGTGCCAGCAGCGACTGGGGAGGGAACACTGAAGCTTTCTTT.

This clonotype showed up many times. This chain uses TRBV13 with TRBJ2-3, with a tentative D call TRBD2 (5 bases). V lost 2 bases, J lost 7 bases, and 13 bases lay in between. The germline CDR1 and CDR2 sequences are PRHDT and FYEKMQ (reference sequence). CDR3 length: 14 amino acids. This chain's CDR3 is CASSLIGLTNTQYF. The CDR3 region has the DNA TGTGCCAGCAGCTTAATCGGACTCACTAATACGCAGTATTTT. Drawing the rest from reference TRBV13 and TRBJ2-3, the complete variable domain is AAGVIQSPRHLIKEKRETATLKCYPIPRHDTVYWYQQGPGQDPQFLISFYEKMQSDKGSIPDRFSAQQFSDYHSELNMSSLELGDSALYFCASSLIGLTNTQYFGPGTRLTVL.

The chain joins TRBV19 to TRBJ1-2; D gene unclear. The CDR3 has 16 residues. Per the germline V gene, CDR1 is LNHDA and CDR2 is SQIVND (reference sequence). Deletions cut 3 bases from V and 3 bases from J, with 17 bases between. The CDR3 here is CASSIEGSSLYYGYTF. CDR3 DNA: TGTGCCAGTAGTATTGAGGGATCCAGTCTTTACTATGGCTACACCTTC.